This is a list of T cell receptor beta chains from one sample in a study of blood T cell repertoires in COVID-19. Profiled with immunoSEQ multiplex PCR; TCRdb holds only in-frame clones, not every one. The profile shows approximately 240,000 clones, about nine tenths of them singletons. The sample comprised PBMCs or T cells enriched from blood (not recorded which). The receptors shown here come from a woman younger than 45 with acute COVID-19. Both conserved end residues are part of each CDR3. Each record gives: clone size, V gene, CDR3 protein. Some rows mark clone size as missing; the rest say once, few, many or name a class of expanded clone.

NA,TRBV9,CASSVGAGGNSYEQYF
NA,TRBV28,CASSPGTGGAVSNQPQHF
NA,TRBV2,CASSVGGARSNQPQHF
NA,TRBV28,CASSRTGGSLEQYF
NA,TRBV20-1,CSASTSGSSYEQYF
NA,TRBV3-1/TRBV3-2,CASSPGDRARQETQYF
NA,TRBV20-1,CSASEGPQLQETQYF
NA,TRBV6-6,CASRLQGSSTQYF
once,TRBV10-2,CASSEEAGNYGYTF
NA,TRBV28,CASSATTGGDEKLFF
once,TRBV28,CASIGPGQGNSPLHF
NA,TRBV29-1,CSVAGREGSPLHF
NA,TRBV29-1,CSVTVGAGSNSPLHF
once,TRBV6-1,CASSGTSRFEEQYF
NA,TRBV5-4,CASSLGSGSTDTQYF
NA,TRBV5-4,CASSLAGKGNEQFF
NA,TRBV29-1,CSVETSGGTGELFF
NA,TRBV7-8,CASSPIDRGSEKLFF
NA,TRBV4-2,CASSQEGLAGAYNEQFF
NA,TRBV4-1,CASSQTGTYEQYF
NA,TRBV5-6,CASSATGLAGVVTGELFF
once,TRBV18,CASSPRGETQYF
once,TRBV5-4,CASSLGRELTDTQYF
NA,TRBV6-5,CASRLGQGGSPLHF
NA,TRBV3-1/TRBV3-2,CASSQEGGVDSYEQYF
NA,TRBV19,CASKLTGENQPQHF
once,TRBV7-9,CASSQSNRETQYF
NA,TRBV19,CASSAGSPPYEQYF
NA,TRBV6-2/TRBV6-3,CASSSGEGRTGGFYEQYF
NA,TRBV7-9,CASSFLGQSNEKLFF
once,TRBV19,CASSIDNRGYEQYF
NA,TRBV6-2/TRBV6-3,CASSSATATNEKLFF
NA,TRBV19,CASISGLPTDTQYF
NA,TRBV7-2,CASSARKFQETQYF
NA,TRBV12-3/TRBV12-4,CASSPGLNEQYF
few,TRBV6-1,CATAVTGNTGELFF
NA,TRBV7-9,CASSLEGAANTEAFF
NA,TRBV9,CASSAASGRVTDTQYF
NA,TRBV30,CAWSPPGDSPLHF
NA,TRBV6-2/TRBV6-3,CASSYSTDDQETQYF
once,TRBV2,CASRGQGIADTQYF
NA,TRBV11-2,CASSSYGADEKLFF
NA,TRBV3-1/TRBV3-2,CASRPDRAGNTIYF
NA,TRBV5-4,CASSLAGNYGYTF